These 4 T cell receptor beta chains came from one sample sequenced in a study of post-analysis software for immune sequencing data. These receptors' antigens are unknown. Unique molecular identifiers were present in the TCR beta cDNA libraries. TCRdb redid the calling of the PCR reads with MiXCR, one entry per CDR3 protein. The repertoire holds about 820,000 distinct CDR3 sequences, with 53% as singletons. The study, taken as a whole, reports: TRBV5-6, TRBV5-1 and TRBV20-1 were among several TRBV segments more frequent in patients than controls.

Material for sequencing was blood. The origin of the receptors is a girl aged 5 to 17 with multiple sclerosis.

This chain connects TRBV7-9 to TRBJ1-2; no definite D call. Trimming took off 5 bases at V and 3 bases at J, with 16 bases between the two ends. The CDR3 consists of 15 residues. Germline CDR1 reads SEHNR; CDR2 reads FQNEAQ (reference sequence). The CDR3 sequence is CASSGRTVLDYGYTF. CDR3 DNA sequence: TGTGCCAGCAGCGGGCGGACGGTCCTGGACTATGGCTACACCTTC.

A few counts support this clonotype. The chain joins TRBV6-5 to TRBJ1-4; D uncertain. Trimming pared 7 bases from V and 0 bases from J, leaving 9 bases between. The CDR3 covers 14 residues. Germline assignment: CDR1 MNHEY and CDR2 SVGAGI. The CDR3 sequence: CASTRDATNEKLFF. As DNA, the CDR3 is TGTGCCAGCACCAGAGATGCAACTAATGAAAAACTGTTTTTT.

The rearrangement joins TRBV29-1 to TRBJ2-7, with TRBD1 matching over 10 bases. Germline assignment: CDR1 SQVTM and CDR2 ANQGSEA. The ends lost 6 bases at V and 3 bases at J; junction bases unmatched: 5. The CDR3 is 13 amino acids. The CDR3 sequence: CSVVRDRGYEQYF. The CDR3 nucleotides are TGCAGCGTGGTACGGGACAGGGGCTACGAGCAGTACTTC.

CDR3 DNA: TGCGCCAGCAGCCAAGACCCGAGGACAGCCGTCGAGCAGTACTTC. Its translation is CASSQDPRTAVEQYF. This rearrangement joins TRBV4-1 to TRBJ2-5, with D tentatively TRBD1 (6 bases). Matching the DNA end better, TRBJ2-7 makes the J call doubtful. The germline gives CDR1 MGHRA, CDR2 YSYEKL. CDR3 length equals 15 residues.